These 30 T cell receptor beta chains originate from one sample sequenced in a study of blood T cells in healthy people across ages. Combining a sample-barcoded 5' primer with a J-beta primer mix, a second PCR ran for 7 to 11 cycles. TCRdb reprocessed the 5' RACE reads via MiXCR and lists one record per CDR3 protein. The sample has around 1,000,000 distinct CDR3 sequences; 20% to 25% are singletons. In addition, the sample was reused for a study of T cells of mothers and their children.

The sequenced sample consisted of blood. The receptors were sampled from a girl aged 2 to 10 in good health.

The chain links TRBV4-3 to TRBJ2-7, with 9 bases lining up with TRBD1. J lost 10 bases, V lost 0 bases, and 10 bases had no gene match. Germline V CDR1 and CDR2: LGHNA, YSLEER. The CDR3 totals 15 residues. The CDR3 protein is CASSQDRFRDRAQYF. The CDR3 DNA follows: TGCGCCAGCAGCCAAGACCGATTCCGGGACAGGGCTCAGTACTTC.

V usage is TRBV7-2 and J usage is TRBJ2-5, with 11 bases fitting TRBD2. The germline V gene has CDR1 SGHTA and CDR2 FQGNSA. The CDR3 is made up of 17 amino acids. V was clipped by 1 base and J by 5 bases; unmatched bases: 9. The CDR3 DNA is TGTGCCAGCAGCTTAGGGGGACTAGCGGTCCTAGGGGAGACCCAGTACTTC. Residues: CASSLGGLAVLGETQYF.

The chain is built from TRBV4-1 and TRBJ2-1; D ambiguous. Germline loops: CDR1 MGHRA, CDR2 YSYEKL. The CDR3 is 13 residues long. The V end lost 5 bases, the J end lost 10 bases, and 15 bases lay between the germline ends. CDR3 sequence: CASSEAPDWEQFF. DNA of the CDR3: TGCGCCAGCAGCGAAGCACCCGATTGGGAGCAGTTCTTC.

The sample holds a few counts of this clonotype. The chain employs TRBV5-1 and TRBJ2-5, with 10 bases aligning to TRBD1. This CDR3 comprises 17 residues. Trimming cost V 6 bases and J 2 bases; bases outside gene matches: 13. Germline CDR1 SGHRS, CDR2 YFSETQ. CDR3 nucleotide sequence: TGCGCCAGCACGGCGCGACCGGGACAGGGGCCTCAAGAGACCCAGTACTTC. Protein: CASTARPGQGPQETQYF.

The chain employs TRBV25-1 and TRBJ1-2; 8 bases agree with TRBD1. The CDR3 loop spans 15 amino acids. CDR1 is MGHDK, CDR2 SYGVNS, per germline. V was clipped by 2 bases and J by 8 bases; unmatched bases: 10. This CDR3 is CASSEIGQGARGYTF. The CDR3 nucleotides read TGTGCCAGCAGTGAAATTGGGCAGGGGGCTCGGGGCTACACCTTC.

V usage is TRBV15 and J usage is TRBJ2-1, with 11 positions matching TRBD2. The CDR3 has 16 amino acids. The V segment lost 0 bases and the J segment 7 bases; nucleotides outside the gene matches: 5. Germline CDR1 LNHNV, CDR2 YYDKDF (reference sequence). Written as DNA, the CDR3 is TGTGCCACCAGCAGAGATAGGGCTAGCGGGAGGAATGAGCAGTTCTTC. This gives the protein CATSRDRASGRNEQFF.

This clonotype was observed many times. The chain links TRBV29-1 to TRBJ2-7; TRBD1 matches at 8 bases. CDR1 is SQVTM and CDR2 is ANQGSEA in the germline V gene. This CDR3 spans 13 amino acids. The trim removed 3 bases at V and 8 bases at J, leaving 9 bases unmatched. CDR3 sequence (DNA): TGCAGCGTTGACAGTTCAGGGGGCGAAAAGCAGTACTTC. Its protein product is CSVDSSGGEKQYF.

The chain uses TRBV20-1 and TRBJ1-2; no clear D gene. Germline V gene data show CDR1 as DFQATT and CDR2 as SNEGSKA (reference sequence). Between the trimmed V and J ends, which lost 3 bases and 5 bases, there was a span of 10 bases. This CDR3 spans 12 amino acids. For the CDR3, the DNA is TGCAGTGCTAGTACGCGTTATTATGGCTACACCTTC. This sequence encodes CSASTRYYGYTF.

This clonotype was detected only once. The chain joins TRBV10-3 to TRBJ2-2; 8 bases are shared with TRBD1. This CDR3 is built from 16 residues. V lost 8 bases, J lost 2 bases, and 10 bases stayed unmatched. Germline V gene sequence: CDR1 ENHRY, CDR2 SYGVKD. The CDR3 DNA reads as TGTGCCATCGGCCCCTCCGGGACAGGAAACACCGGGGAGCTGTTTTTT. Translated: CAIGPSGTGNTGELFF.

The chain links TRBV27 to TRBJ2-5; 7 bases line up with TRBD1. The J call may be in error: the DNA end matches TRBJ2-7 better. Germline CDR1 is MNHEY and CDR2 is SMNVEV (reference sequence). The CDR3 runs 14 residues. CDR3 in DNA: TGTGCCAGCAGGCCTTTGGGACAGACCTACGAGCAGTACTTC. Residues: CASRPLGQTYEQYF.

This clonotype was seen a handful of times. The chain is built from TRBV7-9 and TRBJ2-2; tentative D call: TRBD2 (5 bases). Germline V gene data show CDR1 as SEHNR and CDR2 as FQNEAQ (reference sequence). The CDR3 is 14 amino acids. V lost 0 bases and J lost 7, with 9 bases in between. The CDR3 reads CASSLAEGLGELFF. The CDR3 DNA sequence: TGTGCCAGCAGCTTAGCTGAGGGTCTCGGGGAGCTGTTTTTT.

A note on this clonotype: This may come from a read error, since a much larger clone is one base off. The chain has TRBV12-3 or TRBV12-4 and TRBJ2-1, with TRBD2 matching 8 bases. The CDR3 extends over 15 amino acids. J gave up 4 bases and V 1 base, and 3 bases lay outside the gene matches. CDR3 region: CASSLGTSPYNEQFF. The CDR3, as DNA: TGTGCCAGCAGTTTAGGGACTAGCCCTTACAATGAGCAGTTCTTC.

This chain joins TRBV19 and TRBJ1-1; D uncertain. CDR1 and CDR2 from the germline V gene are LNHDA and SQIVND (reference sequence). There are 15 residues in the CDR3. V lost 3 bases, J lost 0 bases, and 11 bases lay in between. The CDR3 spells CASSIGYLMNTEAFF. The CDR3 DNA follows: TGTGCCAGTAGTATCGGGTACCTCATGAACACTGAAGCTTTCTTT.

The V and J genes are TRBV16 and TRBJ1-2; 8 positions match TRBD1. The CDR3 sequence is 15 residues long. J was trimmed by 3 bases and V by 0 bases; bases with no gene match: 3. Germline CDR1 reads KGHSY; CDR2 reads FQNENV. CDR3 DNA sequence: TGTGCCAGCAGCCAATCTCCCAGGGGGCACTATGGCTACACCTTC. Protein: CASSQSPRGHYGYTF.

The chain employs TRBV28 and TRBJ2-1; D gene unclear. CDR1 and CDR2 (germline): MDHEN, SYDVKM. The CDR3 is 14 residues long. Trimming left V 6 bases short and J 7 bases short, with 16 bases between. CDR3 residues: CASSVGRTVNEQFF. CDR3 sequence (DNA): TGTGCCAGCAGCGTAGGACGAACGGTTAATGAGCAGTTCTTC.

This chain uses TRBV7-8 with TRBJ1-4; D possibly corresponds to TRBD1 (6 bases). CDR1 and CDR2 (germline): SGHVS, FQNEAQ. This CDR3 has 13 amino acids. Trimming shortened V by 3 bases and J by 7 bases, and 9 bases separated the two germline ends. The CDR3 DNA follows: TGTGCCAGCAGCTTCGGACAGAGTGAAAAACTGTTTTTT. Residues: CASSFGQSEKLFF. Based on the CDR3 plus reference TRBV7-8 and TRBJ1-4, the full variable domain is GAGVSQSPRYKVAKRGQDVALRCDPISGHVSLFWYQQALGQGPEFLTYFQNEAQLDKSGLPSDRFFAERPEGSVSTLKIQRTQQEDSAVYLCASSFGQSEKLFFGSGTQLSVL.

The chain combines TRBV6-2 or TRBV6-3 with TRBJ2-2, with no clear D. The CDR3 totals 13 residues. Germline V gives CDR1 MNHEY, CDR2 SVGEGT. V was clipped by 5 bases and J by 6 bases, with 10 bases between them. The CDR3 DNA is TGTGCCAGCAGTCCCCTCGAGGCCGGGGAGCTGTTTTTT. Translated: CASSPLEAGELFF.

The chain links TRBV7-8 to TRBJ1-4, with D possibly being TRBD1 (5 bases). V was pared by 1 base and J by 0 bases, with 9 bases between. CDR1 SGHVS and CDR2 FQNEAQ come from the germline V gene. This CDR3 comprises 16 residues. The CDR3 nucleotides are TGTGCCAGCAGCTTAGAAGGGGCTGCAACTAATGAAAAACTGTTTTTT. Protein: CASSLEGAATNEKLFF. Together with reference TRBV7-8 and TRBJ1-4, the CDR3 gives the full variable domain: GAGVSQSPRYKVAKRGQDVALRCDPISGHVSLFWYQQALGQGPEFLTYFQNEAQLDKSGLPSDRFFAERPEGSVSTLKIQRTQQEDSAVYLCASSLEGAATNEKLFFGSGTQLSVL.

This clonotype showed up just a few times. V usage is TRBV7-8 and J usage is TRBJ2-1, with a possible D match to TRBD1 (6 bases). Germline V gives CDR1 SGHVS, CDR2 FQNEAQ. The CDR3 has 15 amino acids. V gave up 7 bases and J gave up 3 bases, with 16 bases separating them. The CDR3 sequence: CASIRGSLNYNEQFF. CDR3 DNA: TGTGCCAGCATTAGGGGGAGCTTGAACTACAATGAGCAGTTCTTC.

J is TRBJ2-7 and V is TRBV20-1; tentative D call: TRBD2 (6 bases). This CDR3 is built from 13 residues. V lost 5 bases to trimming and J lost 4 bases, with 15 bases between them. Germline assignment: CDR1 DFQATT and CDR2 SNEGSKA (reference sequence). The CDR3 here is CSALTPGRYEQYF. The CDR3 nucleotides read TGCAGTGCTCTTACCCCGGGGAGGTACGAGCAGTACTTC.

This clonotype has a count of ten or more. The J gene is TRBJ2-1, the V gene TRBV29-1, with D maybe TRBD1 (6 bases). From germline, CDR1 is SQVTM and CDR2 ANQGSEA. The germline V and J ends were trimmed by 6 bases and 9 bases, with 15 bases remaining between them. The CDR3 sequence is 12 residues long. CDR3: CSVRGSSTEQFF. The CDR3, as DNA: TGCAGCGTCAGGGGCTCCAGCACTGAGCAGTTCTTC.

The V call is TRBV4-2, the J call TRBJ2-5; a weak D match, TRBD1 (6 bases). Matching the DNA end better, TRBJ2-7 makes the J call doubtful. CDR1 LGHNA and CDR2 YNFKEQ come from the germline V gene. This CDR3 is built from 14 residues. The CDR3 reads CASSQEPGADEQYF. DNA of the CDR3: TGTGCCAGCAGCCAAGAACCAGGGGCGGACGAGCAGTACTTC.

This chain connects TRBV6-2 or TRBV6-3 to TRBJ1-1; 7 positions agree with TRBD1. The V gene end was trimmed by 6 bases and the J gene end by 3 bases; junction bases not matched to a gene: 10. The CDR3 covers 15 residues. The germline V gene encodes CDR1 MNHEY and CDR2 SVGEGT. Here the CDR3 DNA reads TGTGCCAGCAGAACCGACAGGGAAGGAGACACTGAAGCTTTCTTT. Its protein product is CASRTDREGDTEAFF.

The chain carries TRBV13 and TRBJ2-5; possibly TRBD1 for D (5 bases). The DNA end is a closer match to TRBJ2-1, so the J assignment may be wrong. Germline V gene lookup returns CDR1 PRHDT and CDR2 FYEKMQ (reference sequence). This CDR3 is built from 12 residues. CDR3 residues: CASSSGIYEQFF. The DNA of the CDR3 is TGTGCCAGCAGCTCAGGGATTTATGAGCAGTTCTTC.

This sequence joins TRBV5-1 and TRBJ2-5; D not resolved. Germline CDR1 is SGHRS and CDR2 is YFSETQ. V lost 0 bases to trimming and J lost 11 bases, with 17 bases between them. The CDR3 covers 14 residues. The CDR3 reads CASSLGGPGEEQYF. DNA of the CDR3: TGCGCCAGCAGCTTGGGAGGTCCTGGAGAAGAGCAGTACTTC.

The chain links TRBV14 to TRBJ2-1; perhaps D is TRBD1 or TRBD2 (6 bases each). The germline CDR1 and CDR2 sequences are SGHDN and FVKESK. The germline V and J ends were trimmed by 4 bases and 2 bases, with 15 bases remaining between them. The CDR3 is 16 amino acids. Here the CDR3 DNA reads TGTGCCAGCAGCCCGGCGGGACACCACCCCTACAATGAGCAGTTCTTC. This codes for CASSPAGHHPYNEQFF. The full variable domain, with the rest looked up from reference TRBV14 and TRBJ2-1, is EAGVTQFPSHSVIEKGQTVTLRCDPISGHDNLYWYRRVMGKEIKFLLHFVKESKQDESGMPNNRFLAERTGGTYSTLKVQPAELEDSGVYFCASSPAGHHPYNEQFFGPGTRLTVL.

The rearrangement links TRBV20-1 to TRBJ2-1; D gene uncertain. CDR3 size: 11 residues. V gave up 5 bases and J gave up 7 bases, with 9 bases separating them. Germline-derived CDR1 and CDR2 are DFQATT and SNEGSKA (reference sequence). The CDR3 nucleotides are TGCAGTGCTCCGTCCCTTAATGAGCAGTTCTTC. It is translated as CSAPSLNEQFF.

The chain links TRBV11-2 to TRBJ2-5; no reliable D call. V lost 1 base, J lost 4 bases, and 13 bases lay in between. The germline V gene has CDR1 SGHAT and CDR2 FQNNGV. CDR3 length: 15 amino acids. DNA of the CDR3: TGTGCCAGCAGCTTAGTCCTAGTCGGTCGAGAGACCCAGTACTTC. As protein: CASSLVLVGRETQYF.

This clonotype showed up just a few times. The chain is built from TRBV2 and TRBJ2-5; 9 positions match TRBD2. Per germline, CDR1 SNHLY and CDR2 FYNNEI. The length of the CDR3 is 17 residues. V shed 7 bases, J shed 3 bases, and the junction held 15 bases outside the gene matches. The CDR3 is CASIKIGTGGGEETQYF. CDR3 nucleotide sequence: TGTGCCAGCATCAAGATCGGGACTGGCGGGGGGGAAGAGACCCAGTACTTC.

There are a few counts of this clonotype. The CDR3 loop reads CASAPAGGNTGELFF. The CDR3, as DNA: TGTGCCAGCGCACCGGCTGGCGGTAACACCGGGGAGCTGTTTTTT. V gene TRBV28 combines with J gene TRBJ2-2; D call uncertain. The germline V gene has CDR1 MDHEN and CDR2 SYDVKM. Trimming stripped 8 bases from V and 2 bases from J, with 15 bases between. The length of the CDR3 is 15 residues.